These T cell receptor beta chains were read from a single sample in a study of control samples from healthy donors and cancer patients. Method: immunoSEQ multiplex PCR; TCRdb's copy keeps in-frame clones and lacks some. This table has around 96,000 clones, 85% to 95% appearing once. Input material: blood. Receptors originate from a man younger than 35 in good health. Each CDR3 is given with its conserved first and last residue. A D gene is named only where the DNA matches it firmly. Clone size is given for some rows only: seen once, a few or many times, or a class if the clone is expanded.

d_call	v_call	j_call	clone_size	cdr3_aa	cdr3_nt
.	TRBV7-9	TRBJ1-1	.	CASSYRDRTNTEAFF	TGTGCCAGCAGCTATCGGGACCGAACCAACACTGAAGCTTTCTTT
.	TRBV11-2	TRBJ1-4	.	CASSLGEREKLFF	TGTGCCAGCAGCTTAGGAGAAAGGGAAAAACTGTTTTTT
.	TRBV7-9	TRBJ1-1	.	CASSLVAPGNTEAFF	TGTGCCAGCAGCTTAGTGGCACCGGGGAACACTGAAGCTTTCTTT
.	TRBV19	TRBJ2-7	.	CASSMSYFSSSYEQYF	TGTGCCAGTAGTATGTCTTACTTTTCGAGCTCCTACGAGCAGTACTTC
TRBD2	TRBV15	TRBJ2-1	.	CATSRDIAGEGEQFF	TGTGCCACCAGCAGAGACATTGCGGGAGAGGGCGAGCAGTTCTTC
.	TRBV15	TRBJ1-2	once	CATSREGRGAPNYGYTF	TGTGCCACCAGCAGAGAAGGTCGAGGGGCCCCTAACTATGGCTACACCTTC
.	TRBV4-1	TRBJ1-2	.	CASSQDPFRGYTF	TGCGCCAGCAGCCAAGATCCCTTTAGGGGCTACACCTTC
.	TRBV11-2	TRBJ1-2	.	CASSLGEGSAYGYTF	TGTGCCAGCAGCTTAGGAGAGGGCAGCGCCTATGGCTACACCTTC
.	TRBV7-9	TRBJ1-1	.	CASSSYGGEAFF	TGTGCCAGCAGCTCCTACGGGGGCGAAGCTTTCTTT
.	TRBV19	TRBJ2-1	.	CASSIDSLYNEQFF	TGTGCCAGTAGTATAGACAGCCTGTACAATGAGCAGTTCTTC
TRBD2	TRBV9	TRBJ2-7	.	CASSALLAGLGEQYF	TGTGCCAGCAGCGCACTACTAGCGGGGTTGGGGGAGCAGTACTTC
TRBD1	TRBV5-5	TRBJ2-3	.	CASSLGQGAEDTQYF	TGTGCCAGCAGCTTGGGGCAGGGGGCCGAGGATACGCAGTATTTT
.	TRBV7-9	TRBJ1-2	.	CASTRTETNYGYTF	TGTGCCAGCACCCGGACAGAGACTAACTATGGCTACACCTTC
.	TRBV14	TRBJ1-1	.	CASSPGRFRHTEAFF	TGTGCCAGCAGCCCAGGTCGGTTTCGTCACACTGAAGCTTTCTTT
.	TRBV3-1/TRBV3-2	TRBJ1-4	.	CASSQDRMVEKLFF	TGTGCCAGCAGCCAAGATCGGATGGTAGAAAAACTGTTTTTT
.	TRBV7-8	TRBJ1-2	.	CASSPQGGYGYTF	TGTGCCAGCAGCCCACAGGGAGGCTATGGCTACACCTTC
.	TRBV6-5	TRBJ1-5	.	CASSYSQNQPQHF	TGTGCCAGCAGTTACTCACAGAATCAGCCCCAGCATTTT
.	TRBV4-1	TRBJ1-2	.	CASSQTWDGANYGYTF	TGCGCCAGCAGCCAAACCTGGGACGGAGCTAACTATGGCTACACCTTC
.	TRBV18	TRBJ2-5	.	CASSPPVLETQYF	TGTGCCAGCTCACCACCGGTGTTAGAGACCCAGTACTTC
.	TRBV24-1	TRBJ1-2	.	CATSDSEQAYGYTF	TGTGCCACCAGTGATTCTGAGCAGGCTTATGGCTACACCTTC
.	TRBV7-9	TRBJ1-5	.	CASSWGTGSNQPQHF	TGTGCCAGCAGCTGGGGCACGGGGAGCAATCAGCCCCAGCATTTT
TRBD1	TRBV15	TRBJ2-7	once	CATSLGQGPYEQYF	TGTGCCACCAGCTTGGGACAGGGGCCTTACGAGCAGTACTTC
.	TRBV2	TRBJ1-6	.	CASSTGVNSPLHF	TGTGCCAGCAGTACCGGTGTGAATTCACCCCTCCACTTT
TRBD1	TRBV5-1	TRBJ2-3	once	CASSLVSGTGTDTQYF	TGCGCCAGCAGCTTGGTTTCCGGGACAGGTACAGATACGCAGTATTTT
.	TRBV5-1	TRBJ1-2	.	CASSLQLANYGYTF	TGCGCCAGCAGCTTGCAACTAGCTAACTATGGCTACACCTTC
TRBD1	TRBV7-9	TRBJ2-1	.	CASSLNRGFNEQFF	TGTGCCAGCAGCTTGAACAGGGGATTCAATGAGCAGTTCTTC
.	TRBV5-1	TRBJ1-5	.	CASSLVPGNQPQHF	TGCGCCAGCAGCTTGGTGCCGGGGAATCAGCCCCAGCATTTT
TRBD2	TRBV18	TRBJ2-7	.	CASSPTPGLAFYEQYF	TGTGCCAGCTCACCGACCCCGGGACTAGCTTTTTACGAGCAGTACTTC
.	TRBV4-2	TRBJ1-2	once	CASSLDRSLDGYTF	TGTGCCAGCAGTCTCGACAGGTCTCTGGATGGCTACACCTTC
TRBD2	TRBV14	TRBJ2-5	.	CASSQELAGGLGETQYF	TGTGCCAGCAGCCAAGAGCTAGCGGGCGGGTTGGGAGAGACCCAGTACTTC
.	TRBV7-9	TRBJ1-5	.	CASSLGLGNQPQHF	TGTGCCAGCAGCTTAGGTTTAGGAAATCAGCCCCAGCATTTT
TRBD1	TRBV5-5	TRBJ2-1	.	CASRAALWGQGKVNEQFF	TGTGCCAGCAGGGCTGCCCTATGGGGACAGGGTAAGGTCAATGAGCAGTTCTTC
TRBD1	TRBV11-2	TRBJ1-6	few	CASSLGGTGVSPLHF	TGTGCCAGCAGCCTGGGAGGGACAGGGGTTTCACCCCTCCACTTT
TRBD1	TRBV4-1	TRBJ1-5	once	CASSQDQGAGQPQHF	TGCGCCAGCAGCCAAGATCAGGGGGCAGGACAGCCCCAGCATTTT
.	TRBV7-9	TRBJ2-1	once	CASSLSRERGGSYNEQFF	TGTGCCAGCAGCTTATCAAGGGAAAGGGGGGGCTCCTACAATGAGCAGTTCTTC
.	TRBV7-9	TRBJ1-1	.	CASSLQEGTEAFF	TGTGCCAGCAGCCTACAAGAAGGAACTGAAGCTTTCTTT
.	TRBV12-5	TRBJ1-5	few	CASGKGNQPQHF	TGTGCTAGTGGGAAAGGCAATCAGCCCCAGCATTTT
TRBD1	TRBV19	TRBJ1-1	.	CASSKGGGRWIGTEAFF	TGTGCCAGTAGTAAGGGAGGGGGCAGGTGGATTGGCACTGAAGCTTTCTTT
.	TRBV15	TRBJ1-5	once	CATSVTTGSNQPQHF	TGTGCCACCAGCGTAACGACAGGTAGCAATCAGCCCCAGCATTTT
TRBD2	TRBV6-2/TRBV6-3	TRBJ2-1	.	CASSQASGASDEQFF	TGTGCCAGCAGCCAAGCTAGCGGGGCCAGCGATGAGCAGTTCTTC
TRBD1	TRBV24-1	TRBJ2-2	.	CATSDYGQGAGGELFF	TGTGCCACCAGTGACTACGGACAGGGGGCCGGCGGGGAGCTGTTTTTT